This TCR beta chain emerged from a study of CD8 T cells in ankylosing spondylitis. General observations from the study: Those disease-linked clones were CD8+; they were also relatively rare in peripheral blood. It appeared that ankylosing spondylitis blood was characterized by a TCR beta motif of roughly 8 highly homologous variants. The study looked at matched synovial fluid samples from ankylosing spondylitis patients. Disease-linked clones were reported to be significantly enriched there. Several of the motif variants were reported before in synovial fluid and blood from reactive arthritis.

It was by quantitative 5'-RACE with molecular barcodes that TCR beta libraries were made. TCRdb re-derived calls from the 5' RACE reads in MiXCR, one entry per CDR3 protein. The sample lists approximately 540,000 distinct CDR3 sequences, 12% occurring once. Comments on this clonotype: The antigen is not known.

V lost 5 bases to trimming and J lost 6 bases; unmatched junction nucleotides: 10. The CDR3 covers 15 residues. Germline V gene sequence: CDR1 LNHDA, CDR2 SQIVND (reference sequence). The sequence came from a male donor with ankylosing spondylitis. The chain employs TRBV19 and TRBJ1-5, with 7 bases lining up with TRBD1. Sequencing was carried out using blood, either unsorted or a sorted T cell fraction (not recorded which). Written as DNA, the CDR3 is TGTGCCAGTAGTCCACCCCCAGGGGGTATTCAGCCCCAGCATTTT. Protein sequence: CASSPPPGGIQPQHF.